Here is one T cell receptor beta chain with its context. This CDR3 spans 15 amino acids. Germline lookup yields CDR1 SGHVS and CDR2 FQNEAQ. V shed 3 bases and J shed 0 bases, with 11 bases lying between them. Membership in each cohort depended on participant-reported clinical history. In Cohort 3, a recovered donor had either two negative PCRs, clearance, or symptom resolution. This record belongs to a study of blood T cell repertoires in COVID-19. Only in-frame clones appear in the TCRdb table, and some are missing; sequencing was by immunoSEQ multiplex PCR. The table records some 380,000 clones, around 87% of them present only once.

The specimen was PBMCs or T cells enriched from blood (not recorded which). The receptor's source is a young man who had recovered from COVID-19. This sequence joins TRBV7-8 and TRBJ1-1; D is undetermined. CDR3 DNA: TGTGCCAGCAGCTTGGATCGGGGAATGAACACTGAAGCTTTCTTT. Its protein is CASSLDRGMNTEAFF. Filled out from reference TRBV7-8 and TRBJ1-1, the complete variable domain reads GAGVSQSPRYKVAKRGQDVALRCDPISGHVSLFWYQQALGQGPEFLTYFQNEAQLDKSGLPSDRFFAERPEGSVSTLKIQRTQQEDSAVYLCASSLDRGMNTEAFFGQGTRLTVV.